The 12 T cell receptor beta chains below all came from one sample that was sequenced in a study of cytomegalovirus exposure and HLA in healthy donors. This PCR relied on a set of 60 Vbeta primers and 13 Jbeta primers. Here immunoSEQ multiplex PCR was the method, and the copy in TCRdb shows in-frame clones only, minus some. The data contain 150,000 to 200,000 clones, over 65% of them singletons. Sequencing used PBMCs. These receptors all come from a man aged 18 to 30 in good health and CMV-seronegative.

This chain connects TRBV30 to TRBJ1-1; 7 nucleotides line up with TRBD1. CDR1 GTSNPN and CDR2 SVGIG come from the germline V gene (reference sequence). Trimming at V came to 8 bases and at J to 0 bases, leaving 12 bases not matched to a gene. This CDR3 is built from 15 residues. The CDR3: CARQGAPGLNTEAFF. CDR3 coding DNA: TGTGCCCGACAGGGTGCCCCGGGGCTGAACACTGAAGCTTTCTTT.

The CDR3 coding sequence is TGTGCCAGCAGTCCTACAGGGGCGAACACTGAAGCTTTCTTT. Protein sequence: CASSPTGANTEAFF. The V gene is TRBV28, the J gene TRBJ1-1; 7 bases agree with TRBD1. Germline V gene sequence: CDR1 MDHEN, CDR2 SYDVKM. The CDR3 length is 14 residues. Trimming cost V 5 bases and J 1 base; bases outside gene matches: 4.

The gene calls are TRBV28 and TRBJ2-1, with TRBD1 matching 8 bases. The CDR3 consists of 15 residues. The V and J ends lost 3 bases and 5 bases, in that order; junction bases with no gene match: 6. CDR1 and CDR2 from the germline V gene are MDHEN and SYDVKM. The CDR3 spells CASSFLDRDDNEQFF. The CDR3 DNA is TGTGCCAGCAGTTTCCTGGACAGGGACGACAATGAGCAGTTCTTC.

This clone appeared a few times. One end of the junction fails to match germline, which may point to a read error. The CDR3 loop is CASSTTPGQPSKVF. CDR3 coding DNA: TGTGCCAGTAGTACGACACCGGGACAGCCGAGCAAGGTGTTC. The chain uses TRBV19 and TRBJ1-2, with 7 bases matching TRBD1. This CDR3 comprises 14 residues. CDR1 LNHDA and CDR2 SQIVND come from the germline V gene (reference sequence).

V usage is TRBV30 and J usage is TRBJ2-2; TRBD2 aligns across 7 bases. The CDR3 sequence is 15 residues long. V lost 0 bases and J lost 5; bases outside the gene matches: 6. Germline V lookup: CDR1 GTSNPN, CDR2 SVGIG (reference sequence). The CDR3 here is CAWSVRGVGTGELFF. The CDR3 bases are TGTGCCTGGAGTGTACGGGGGGTAGGGACCGGGGAGCTGTTTTTT.

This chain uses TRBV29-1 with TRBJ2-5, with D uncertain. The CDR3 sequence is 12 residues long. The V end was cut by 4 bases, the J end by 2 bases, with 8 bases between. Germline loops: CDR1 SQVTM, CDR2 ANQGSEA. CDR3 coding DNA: TGCAGCGTTGCCGCAGGTCAAGAGACCCAGTACTTC. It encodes CSVAAGQETQYF.

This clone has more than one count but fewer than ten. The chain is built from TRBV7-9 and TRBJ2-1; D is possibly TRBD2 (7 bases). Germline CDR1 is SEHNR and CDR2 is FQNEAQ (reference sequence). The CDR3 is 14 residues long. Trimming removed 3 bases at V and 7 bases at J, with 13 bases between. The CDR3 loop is CASSLVGGGNEQFF. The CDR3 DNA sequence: TGTGCCAGCAGCTTGGTGGGAGGGGGGAATGAGCAGTTCTTC.

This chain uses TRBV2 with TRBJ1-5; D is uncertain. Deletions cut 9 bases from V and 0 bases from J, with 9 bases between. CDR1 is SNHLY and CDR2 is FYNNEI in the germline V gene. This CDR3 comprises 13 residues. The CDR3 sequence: CASRRDSNQPQHF. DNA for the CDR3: TGTGCCAGTAGACGGGATAGCAATCAGCCCCAGCATTTT.

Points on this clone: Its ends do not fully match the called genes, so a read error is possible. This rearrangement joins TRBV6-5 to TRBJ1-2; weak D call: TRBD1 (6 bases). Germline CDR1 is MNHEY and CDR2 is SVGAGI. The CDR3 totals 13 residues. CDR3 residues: CASSQGGDYGYPF. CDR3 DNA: TGTGCCAGCAGTCAAGGGGGGGACTATGGCTACCCCTTC.

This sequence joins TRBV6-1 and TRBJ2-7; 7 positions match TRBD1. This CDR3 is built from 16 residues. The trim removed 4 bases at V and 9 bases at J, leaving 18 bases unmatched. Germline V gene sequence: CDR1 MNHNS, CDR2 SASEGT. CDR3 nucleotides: TGTGCCAGCAGTGCTACCGGGACAGAAAAACCCGCGCGGCAGTACTTC. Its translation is CASSATGTEKPARQYF.

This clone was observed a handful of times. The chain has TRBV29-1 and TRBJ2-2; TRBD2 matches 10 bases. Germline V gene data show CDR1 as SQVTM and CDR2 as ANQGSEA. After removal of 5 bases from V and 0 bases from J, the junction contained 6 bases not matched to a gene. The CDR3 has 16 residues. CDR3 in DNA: TGCAGCGTTATCCTCGGACTAGCGGCGAACACCGGGGAGCTGTTTTTT. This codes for CSVILGLAANTGELFF.

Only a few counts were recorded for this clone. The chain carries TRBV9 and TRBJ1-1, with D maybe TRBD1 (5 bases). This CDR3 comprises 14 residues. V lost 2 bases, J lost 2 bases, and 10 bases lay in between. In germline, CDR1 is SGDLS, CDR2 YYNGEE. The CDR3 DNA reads TGTGCCAGCAGCGTTGGTTGGGGCAACACTGAAGCTTTCTTT. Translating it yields CASSVGWGNTEAFF. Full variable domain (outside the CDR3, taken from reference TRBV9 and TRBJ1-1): DSGVTQTPKHLITATGQRVTLRCSPRSGDLSVYWYQQSLDQGLQFLIQYYNGEERAKGNILERFSAQQFPDLHSELNLSSLELGDSALYFCASSVGWGNTEAFFGQGTRLTVV.